This TCR beta chain was sequenced during a study of T-cell reconstitution after alpha-beta-depleted transplantation in children. There are 16 residues in the CDR3. Trimming at V came to 6 bases and at J to 0 bases, leaving 4 bases not matched to a gene. CDR1 DFQATT and CDR2 SNEGSKA come from the germline V gene (reference sequence). The TCRbeta library incorporated unique molecular identifiers. TCRdb reprocessed the PCR reads with MiXCR, giving one entry per CDR3 protein. The table shows about 600,000 distinct CDR3 sequences, with roughly 13% occurring only once. To note about this clonotype: Antigen unknown.

Overall study results and limits: About two months after transplant, alpha-beta T cells reportedly came from several hundred expanded graft clones. Certain patients had high TCRbeta diversity at day 60, and it came from recipient T cells and thymic progenitors that survived. Once a year had passed after transplant, T-cell counts and diversity came mostly from newly produced T cells.

Material: PBMCs, mostly from graft donor cells, obtained 360 days after TCRalphabeta/CD19-depleted stem cell transplant. The sequence was obtained from a male patient younger than 18 who had a stem cell transplant for acute myeloid leukemia, so the T cells may come from the graft donor. The V gene is TRBV20-1, the J gene TRBJ2-2, with 13 bases matching TRBD2. The CDR3 sequence: CSATTSGRSNTGELFF. Here the CDR3 DNA reads TGCAGTGCCACGACTAGCGGGAGGTCGAACACCGGGGAGCTGTTTTTT.